Presented here are 28 T cell receptor beta chains from one specimen sequenced in a study of graft-versus-host responses after intestinal transplantation. Clones were read by immunoSEQ multiplex PCR, and TCRdb kept only the in-frame ones, dropping some. The table includes about 24,000 clones, around two fifths detected once. Specimen: alloreactive CD4+ T cells from a mixed lymphocyte reaction culture, collected before intestinal transplant. The sample's subset: CFSE-low proliferating T cells sorted from roughly 6-day pre-transplant mixed lymphocyte reaction (GvH or HvG direction). All receptors come from a human patient who received an intestinal transplant.

This chain links TRBV6-5 with TRBJ2-5; D uncertain. Trimming stripped 5 bases from V and 2 bases from J, with 12 bases between. CDR3 length: 14 amino acids. CDR1 is MNHEY, CDR2 SVGAGI, per germline. Here the CDR3 DNA reads TGTGCCAGCAGTATCCTATCTAGACAAGAGACCCAGTACTTC. This codes for CASSILSRQETQYF.

This clone has a handful of counts. CDR3 nucleotide sequence: TGTGCCAGCAGTGAATACGGGGGGAGCATCTATGGCTACACCTTC. This codes for CASSEYGGSIYGYTF. The rearrangement links TRBV25-1 to TRBJ1-2; TRBD1 is a possible D gene (5 bases). The length of the CDR3 is 15 residues. The germline CDR1 and CDR2 sequences are MGHDK and SYGVNS. V was cut by 0 bases and J by 4 bases, with 12 bases left in between.

This clone was recorded only once. V gene TRBV20-1 combines with J gene TRBJ1-2; 7 bases fit TRBD1. CDR3 size: 11 residues. Germline V gene lookup returns CDR1 DFQATT and CDR2 SNEGSKA (reference sequence). CDR3 region: CSVDRVVSYTF. DNA of the CDR3: TGCAGCGTCGACAGGGTAGTAAGCTACACCTTC.

This clone has a handful of counts. The rearrangement uses TRBV2 and TRBJ2-1, with 8 bases that match TRBD2. V lost 10 bases to trimming and J lost 0 bases; unmatched junction nucleotides: 5. The CDR3 contains 14 residues. CDR1 and CDR2 from the germline V gene are SNHLY and FYNNEI. Written as DNA, the CDR3 is TGTGCCACCCCCCTAGCGGGCTCCTACAATGAGCAGTTCTTC. Its translation: CATPLAGSYNEQFF.

The V call is TRBV28, the J call TRBJ2-7; 12 bases fit TRBD1. V lost 5 bases, J lost 7 bases, and 9 bases stayed unmatched. Germline CDR1 and CDR2: MDHEN and SYDVKM. The CDR3 is made up of 15 amino acids. The CDR3 protein is CASSPLWDRGLEQYF. DNA of the CDR3: TGTGCCAGCAGTCCCCTCTGGGACAGGGGGCTTGAGCAGTACTTC.

J is TRBJ1-1 and V is TRBV28; D gene ambiguous. V lost 6 bases and J 8 bases, leaving 13 bases between the germline ends. CDR1 is MDHEN, CDR2 SYDVKM, per germline. CDR3 size: 12 residues. In DNA, the CDR3 is TGTGCCAGCAGCCGCTTAGTAGTCGAAGCTTTCTTT. It specifies CASSRLVVEAFF.

The chain recombines TRBV5-5 with TRBJ2-5, with unresolved D. Trimming stripped 5 bases from V and 5 bases from J, with 16 bases between. Germline CDR1 reads SGHKS; CDR2 reads YYEKEE (reference sequence). This CDR3 is built from 14 residues. The CDR3 sequence: CASSQRGPVETQYF. The CDR3 coding sequence is TGTGCCAGCAGTCAGCGAGGCCCAGTCGAGACCCAGTACTTC.

The gene calls are TRBV18 and TRBJ1-3; 8 bases are shared with TRBD1. The germline V gene encodes CDR1 KGHSH and CDR2 LQKENI. V lost 4 bases, J lost 3 bases, and 8 bases stayed unmatched. This CDR3 contains 16 residues. CDR3 nucleotide sequence: TGTGCCAGCTCACAGGGGACAGGATACATTGGAAACACCATATATTTT. Its translation is CASSQGTGYIGNTIYF.

The chain carries TRBV6-4 and TRBJ2-1, with 7 nucleotides matching TRBD2. There are 15 residues in the CDR3. CDR1 MRHNA and CDR2 SNTAGT come from the germline V gene. J was trimmed by 5 bases and V by 1 base; bases with no gene match: 5. CDR3 region: CASSDWAGANNEQFF. In DNA, the CDR3 is TGTGCCAGCAGTGACTGGGCGGGAGCGAACAATGAGCAGTTCTTC.

This clone occurred a few times. V gene TRBV2 combines with J gene TRBJ1-5; a weak D match, TRBD1 (5 bases). Between the trimmed V and J ends, which lost 5 bases and 2 bases, there was a span of 16 bases. Looked up from germline, CDR1 is SNHLY and CDR2 is FYNNEI. There are 16 residues in the CDR3. The CDR3 nucleotides are TGTGCCAGCAGTCCACTCCAGGGTGGTGGCAATCAGCCCCAGCATTTT. Amino acids: CASSPLQGGGNQPQHF.

This clone was seen a single time. The chain has TRBV6-5 and TRBJ2-7; 9 bases line up with TRBD1. CDR1 MNHEY and CDR2 SVGAGI come from the germline V gene. V lost 6 bases, J lost 9 bases, and 15 bases stayed unmatched. The CDR3 is made up of 15 amino acids. This CDR3 reads CASSLTGTGWGGQYF. CDR3 bases: TGTGCCAGCAGCTTAACCGGGACAGGGTGGGGGGGGCAGTACTTC.

The table lists this clone with a few counts. This chain joins TRBV6-6 and TRBJ2-3; D perhaps matches TRBD2 (6 bases). The ends were cut back, 5 bases at V and 0 bases at J, with 15 bases in the middle. In germline, CDR1 is MNHNY, CDR2 SVGAGI (reference sequence). This CDR3 region has 16 residues. CDR3: CASSRAYGTSTDTQYF. The CDR3 DNA is TGTGCCAGCAGTCGGGCCTACGGGACTAGCACAGATACGCAGTATTTT.

The chain carries TRBV21-1 and TRBJ1-4; the table's D call, TRBD1, has no DNA check behind it. TRBV21-1 is a recognized pseudogene. This CDR3 has 15 residues. CDR3 protein: CASRVAGHTNEKLFF. The DNA of the CDR3 is TGTGCCAGCAGGGTAGCAGGGCATACAAATGAAAAACTGTTTTTT.

About this clone: One end of the junction is discordant with germline, which a read error may explain. The rearrangement joins TRBV30 to TRBJ2-6; the D gene is possibly TRBD1 (6 bases). CDR1 is GTSNPN, CDR2 SVGIG, per germline (reference sequence). This CDR3 comprises 17 residues. The CDR3 loop reads CAWSVRPGVAGANVLAF. Here the CDR3 DNA reads TGTGCCTGGAGTGTACGGCCAGGGGTCGCTGGGGCCAACGTCCTGGCTTTC.

The chain links TRBV19 to TRBJ1-3; D is unresolved. V gave up 6 bases and J gave up 0 bases, with 12 bases separating them. The V gene's germline CDR1 is LNHDA and CDR2 SQIVND (reference sequence). The CDR3 covers 15 residues. CDR3 in DNA: TGTGCCAGTAGCGCCGCACAGTTCTCTGGAAACACCATATATTTT. This gives the protein CASSAAQFSGNTIYF. The entire variable domain, with the rest obtained from reference TRBV19 and TRBJ1-3, is as follows: DGGITQSPKYLFRKEGQNVTLSCEQNLNHDAMYWYRQDPGQGLRLIYYSQIVNDFQKGDIAEGYSVSREKKESFPLTVTSAQKNPTAFYLCASSAAQFSGNTIYFGEGSWLTVV.

The V and J genes are TRBV6-5 and TRBJ2-3; no clear D gene. V lost 0 bases and J 5 bases, leaving 9 bases between the germline ends. The CDR3 runs to 14 residues. Germline CDR1 is MNHEY and CDR2 is SVGAGI. The chain's CDR3 is CASSYSTSVDTQYF. In nucleotides, the CDR3 is TGTGCCAGCAGTTACTCCACGAGTGTAGATACGCAGTATTTT.

V usage is TRBV5-6 and J usage is TRBJ2-3; D is undetermined. The germline CDR1 and CDR2 sequences are SGHDT and YYEEEE. With 1 base removed from V and 5 bases from J, the gap between germline ends came to 14 bases. The CDR3 consists of 15 residues. Here the CDR3 reads CASSLRTAPRDTQYF. CDR3 DNA sequence: TGTGCCAGCAGCTTGAGAACCGCGCCTCGAGATACGCAGTATTTT.

The chain employs TRBV7-2 and TRBJ1-2; tentative D call: TRBD1 (6 bases). This CDR3 has 13 residues. The germline CDR1 and CDR2 sequences are SGHTA and FQGNSA. V was pared by 3 bases and J by 4 bases, with 9 bases between. The DNA of the CDR3 is TGTGCCAGCAGCTTGGGCAGGGGCTATGGCTACACCTTC. The encoded protein is CASSLGRGYGYTF.

This clone was observed a few times. The V gene is TRBV4-2, the J gene TRBJ2-3, with 7 bases matching TRBD2. V was clipped by 0 bases and J by 2 bases; unmatched bases: 14. This CDR3 spans 19 amino acids. Germline V gene data show CDR1 as LGHNA and CDR2 as YNFKEQ. CDR3 loop: CASSQDPYTRDYLTDTQYF. CDR3 DNA: TGTGCCAGCAGCCAAGATCCCTACACCAGGGACTATCTCACAGATACGCAGTATTTT.

This chain links TRBV11-2 with TRBJ1-5; the D gene is possibly TRBD1 (5 bases). Germline V gives CDR1 SGHAT, CDR2 FQNNGV. With 1 base removed from V and 2 bases from J, the gap between germline ends came to 12 bases. The CDR3 has 16 amino acids. CDR3 region: CASSLVAGYGNQPQHF. CDR3 coding DNA: TGTGCCAGCAGCTTAGTGGCAGGGTACGGCAATCAGCCCCAGCATTTT.

J is TRBJ1-6 and V is TRBV2, with TRBD1 identical over 10 bases. The CDR3 totals 15 residues. The germline V gene has CDR1 SNHLY and CDR2 FYNNEI. J gave up 9 bases and V 5 bases, and 7 bases lay outside the gene matches. CDR3 in DNA: TGTGCCAGCAGTTTGCGGGGACAGGGGATTTCACCCCTCCACTTT. Encoded protein: CASSLRGQGISPLHF. Complete variable domain (other parts from reference TRBV2 and TRBJ1-6): EPEVTQTPSHQVTQMGQEVILRCVPISNHLYFYWYRQILGQKVEFLVSFYNNEISEKSEIFDDQFSVERPDGSNFTLKIRSTKLEDSAMYFCASSLRGQGISPLHFGNGTRLTVT.

This clone has only a few counts. The chain's CDR3 is CATGVGGALLETQYF. The CDR3 DNA reads TGTGCCACCGGGGTCGGGGGGGCTTTGCTAGAGACCCAGTACTTC. This chain joins TRBV27 and TRBJ2-5, with 8 bases matching TRBD2. CDR1 is MNHEY, CDR2 SMNVEV, per germline (reference sequence). The V and J ends lost 10 bases and 4 bases, in that order; junction bases with no gene match: 14. This CDR3 comprises 15 residues.

In its sample, this clone was seen a few times. The chain uses TRBV2 and TRBJ2-7; D ambiguous. The germline V and J ends were trimmed by 7 bases and 4 bases, with 11 bases remaining between them. Germline V lookup: CDR1 SNHLY, CDR2 FYNNEI. The CDR3 spans 12 residues. CDR3 in DNA: TGTGCCAGCATCTACAGTTTTTACGAGCAGTACTTC. This gives the protein CASIYSFYEQYF.

The chain is built from TRBV5-1 and TRBJ2-1; TRBD2 agrees at 13 bases. J was trimmed by 3 bases and V by 3 bases; bases with no gene match: 9. Germline CDR1 reads SGHRS; CDR2 reads YFSETQ. The CDR3 totals 18 residues. The CDR3 reads CASSSRTSGGFNYNEQFF. CDR3 nucleotides: TGCGCCAGCAGCTCGCGGACTAGCGGGGGATTCAACTACAATGAGCAGTTCTTC.

This clone was found once. The gene calls are TRBV19 and TRBJ2-7; 9 bases map to TRBD1. The CDR3 is 14 amino acids. V shed 4 bases and J 1 base; nucleotides not matched to a gene: 2. The V gene's germline CDR1 is LNHDA and CDR2 SQIVND (reference sequence). CDR3 sequence: CASSRGTGSYEQYF. CDR3 sequence (DNA): TGTGCCAGTAGTAGGGGGACAGGGTCCTACGAGCAGTACTTC.

The V call is TRBV9, the J call TRBJ2-1; TRBD2 aligns across 8 bases. The CDR3 contains 15 residues. The germline V gene encodes CDR1 SGDLS and CDR2 YYNGEE. Unmatched junction bases numbered 4, after V lost 2 bases and J lost 3 bases. The DNA of the CDR3 is TGTGCCAGCAGCGTGACTAGCGTTCTCTACAATGAGCAGTTCTTC. Amino acids: CASSVTSVLYNEQFF.

This clone was found a few times. V usage is TRBV27 and J usage is TRBJ2-1, with 10 bases matching TRBD2. CDR1 and CDR2 (germline): MNHEY, SMNVEV (reference sequence). The CDR3 runs 14 residues. J gave up 2 bases and V 8 bases, and 3 bases lay outside the gene matches. The DNA for the CDR3 is TGTGCCAGCCAAAGCGGGAGGGCCTACAATGAGCAGTTCTTC. Translating gives CASQSGRAYNEQFF.

The gene calls are TRBV6-6 and TRBJ2-2; D possibly corresponds to TRBD2 (6 bases). This CDR3 spans 16 amino acids. The ends were cut back, 6 bases at V and 1 base at J, with 15 bases in the middle. Germline V lookup: CDR1 MNHNY, CDR2 SVGAGI (reference sequence). CDR3 residues: CASSPPRGGNTGELFF. CDR3 bases: TGTGCCAGCAGCCCTCCTCGGGGAGGGAACACCGGGGAGCTGTTTTTT.